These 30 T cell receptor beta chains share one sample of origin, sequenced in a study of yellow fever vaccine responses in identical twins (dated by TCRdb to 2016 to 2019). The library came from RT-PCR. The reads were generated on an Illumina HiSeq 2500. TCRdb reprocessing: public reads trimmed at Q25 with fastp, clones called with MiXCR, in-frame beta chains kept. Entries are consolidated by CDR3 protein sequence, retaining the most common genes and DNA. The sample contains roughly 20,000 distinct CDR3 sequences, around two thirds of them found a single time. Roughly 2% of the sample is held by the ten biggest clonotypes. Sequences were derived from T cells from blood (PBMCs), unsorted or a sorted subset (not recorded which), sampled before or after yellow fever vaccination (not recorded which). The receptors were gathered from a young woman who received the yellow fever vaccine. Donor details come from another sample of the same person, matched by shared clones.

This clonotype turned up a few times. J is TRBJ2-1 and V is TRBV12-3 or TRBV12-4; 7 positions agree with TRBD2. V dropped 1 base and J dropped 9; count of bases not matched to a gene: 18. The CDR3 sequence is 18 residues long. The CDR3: CASSLGAAGSGPRGEQFF. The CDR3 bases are TGTGCCAGCAGTTTAGGGGCAGCGGGTAGCGGGCCCCGGGGTGAGCAGTTCTTC.

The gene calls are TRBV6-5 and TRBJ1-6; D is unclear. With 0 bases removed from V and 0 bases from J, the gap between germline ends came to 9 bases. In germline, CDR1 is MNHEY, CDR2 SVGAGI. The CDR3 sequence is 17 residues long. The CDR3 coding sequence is TGTGCCAGCAGTTACTCGAGGACGGGCTCCTATAATTCACCCCTCCACTTT. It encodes CASSYSRTGSYNSPLHF.

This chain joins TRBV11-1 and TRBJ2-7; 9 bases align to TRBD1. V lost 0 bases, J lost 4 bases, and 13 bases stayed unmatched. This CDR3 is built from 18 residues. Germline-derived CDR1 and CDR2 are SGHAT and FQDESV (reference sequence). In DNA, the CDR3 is TGTGCCAGCAGCTTAGCGGGATATGGACAGGGGAGCATGTACGAGCAGTACGTC. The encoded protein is CASSLAGYGQGSMYEQYV.

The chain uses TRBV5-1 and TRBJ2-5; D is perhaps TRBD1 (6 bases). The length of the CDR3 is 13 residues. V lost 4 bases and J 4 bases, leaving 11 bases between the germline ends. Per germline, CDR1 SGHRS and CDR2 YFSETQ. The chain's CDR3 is CASSGGLRETQYF. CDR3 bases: TGCGCCAGCAGCGGGGGCCTTCGAGAGACCCAGTACTTC.

The CDR3 reads CASSLDMLSTEAFF. The DNA of the CDR3 is TGTGCCAGCAGCTTAGATATGTTGAGCACTGAAGCTTTCTTT. The J gene is TRBJ1-1, the V gene TRBV11-3, with no clear D. V was clipped by 0 bases and J by 4 bases, with 9 bases between them. The CDR3 is 14 amino acids. From germline, CDR1 is SGHNT and CDR2 YENEEA.

For the CDR3, the DNA is TGTGCCAGCAGTATTGACCTCCCCCTCTATGGCTACACCTTC. This translates into CASSIDLPLYGYTF. The chain employs TRBV12-3 or TRBV12-4 and TRBJ1-2; no firm D call. Trimming removed 5 bases at V and 4 bases at J, with 14 bases between. The CDR3 consists of 14 residues.

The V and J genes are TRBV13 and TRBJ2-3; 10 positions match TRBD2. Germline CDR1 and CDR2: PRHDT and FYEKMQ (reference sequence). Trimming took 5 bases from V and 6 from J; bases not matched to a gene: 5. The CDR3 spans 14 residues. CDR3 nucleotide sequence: TGTGCCAGCAGCCTAGCGGGAGCTTTGGATACGCAGTATTTT. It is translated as CASSLAGALDTQYF.

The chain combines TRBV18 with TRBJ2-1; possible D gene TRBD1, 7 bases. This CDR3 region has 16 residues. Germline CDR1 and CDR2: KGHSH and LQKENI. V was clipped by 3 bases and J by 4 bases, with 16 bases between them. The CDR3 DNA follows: TGTGCCAGCTCACCGAGGGCAGGGGGGAATTACAATGAGCAGTTCTTC. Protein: CASSPRAGGNYNEQFF.

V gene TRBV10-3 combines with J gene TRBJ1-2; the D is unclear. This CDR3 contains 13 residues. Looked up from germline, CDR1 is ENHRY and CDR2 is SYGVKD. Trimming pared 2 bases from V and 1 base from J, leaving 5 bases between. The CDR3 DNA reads TGTGCCATCAGTGAGAACAGTAACTATGGCTACACCTTC. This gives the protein CAISENSNYGYTF.

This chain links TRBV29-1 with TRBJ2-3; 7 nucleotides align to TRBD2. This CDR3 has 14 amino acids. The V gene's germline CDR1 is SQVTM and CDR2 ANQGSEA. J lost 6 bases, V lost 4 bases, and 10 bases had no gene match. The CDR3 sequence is CSVGWAGVRDTQYF. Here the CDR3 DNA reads TGCAGCGTTGGCTGGGCGGGAGTGCGCGATACGCAGTATTTT.

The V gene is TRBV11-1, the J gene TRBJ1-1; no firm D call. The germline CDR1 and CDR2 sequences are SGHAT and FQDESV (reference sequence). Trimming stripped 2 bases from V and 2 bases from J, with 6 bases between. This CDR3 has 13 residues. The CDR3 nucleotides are TGTGCCAGCAGCTTAATGGGAAACACTGAAGCTTTCTTT. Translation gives CASSLMGNTEAFF.

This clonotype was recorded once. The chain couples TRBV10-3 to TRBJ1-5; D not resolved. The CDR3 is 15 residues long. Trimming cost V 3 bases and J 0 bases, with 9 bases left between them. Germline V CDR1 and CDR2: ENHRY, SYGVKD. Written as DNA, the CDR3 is TGTGCCATCAGTGAAACGAAATATAGCAATCAGCCCCAGCATTTT. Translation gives CAISETKYSNQPQHF.

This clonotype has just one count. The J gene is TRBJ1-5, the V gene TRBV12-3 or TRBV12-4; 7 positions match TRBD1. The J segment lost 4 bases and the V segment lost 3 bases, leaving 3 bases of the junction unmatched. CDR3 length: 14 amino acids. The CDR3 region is CASSFGRGNQPQHF. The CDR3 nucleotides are TGTGCCAGCAGTTTCGGCAGGGGGAATCAGCCCCAGCATTTT.

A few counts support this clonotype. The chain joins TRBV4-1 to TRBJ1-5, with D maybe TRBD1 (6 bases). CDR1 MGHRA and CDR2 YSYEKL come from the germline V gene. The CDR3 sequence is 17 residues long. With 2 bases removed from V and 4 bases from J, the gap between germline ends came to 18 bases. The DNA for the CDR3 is TGCGCCAGCAGCCAACCCGTCGGGGACAAACGGAATCAGCCCCAGCATTTT. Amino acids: CASSQPVGDKRNQPQHF.

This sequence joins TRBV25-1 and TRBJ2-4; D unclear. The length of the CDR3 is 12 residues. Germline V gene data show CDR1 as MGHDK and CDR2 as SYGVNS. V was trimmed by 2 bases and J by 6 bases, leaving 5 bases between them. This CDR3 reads CASSEVGNIQYF. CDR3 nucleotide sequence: TGTGCCAGCAGTGAAGTGGGAAACATTCAGTACTTC.

The CDR3 DNA is TGCGCCAGCAGTGACCCACAATGGGGCTCCTACAATGAGCAGTTCTTC. Its protein product is CASSDPQWGSYNEQFF. The J gene is TRBJ2-1, the V gene TRBV10-1, with no clear D. The germline V gene has CDR1 WNHNN and CDR2 SYGVQD (reference sequence). The V end lost 3 bases, the J end lost 0 bases, and 12 bases lay between the germline ends. The CDR3 runs 16 residues.

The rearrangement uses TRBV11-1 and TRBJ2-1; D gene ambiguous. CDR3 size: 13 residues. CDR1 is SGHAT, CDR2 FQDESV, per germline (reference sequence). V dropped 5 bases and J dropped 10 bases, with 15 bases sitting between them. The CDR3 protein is CASSPEGQQEQFF. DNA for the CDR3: TGTGCCAGCAGCCCTGAAGGGCAACAAGAGCAGTTCTTC.

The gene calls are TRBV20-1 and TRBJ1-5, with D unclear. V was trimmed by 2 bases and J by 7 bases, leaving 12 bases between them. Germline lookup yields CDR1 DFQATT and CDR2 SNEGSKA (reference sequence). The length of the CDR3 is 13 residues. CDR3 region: CSARKTVGQPQHF. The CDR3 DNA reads TGCAGTGCTAGAAAAACCGTCGGACAGCCCCAGCATTTT.

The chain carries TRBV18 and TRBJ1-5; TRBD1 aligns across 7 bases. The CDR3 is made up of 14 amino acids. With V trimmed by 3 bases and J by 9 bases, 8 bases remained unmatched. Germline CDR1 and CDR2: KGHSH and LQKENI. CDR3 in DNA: TGTGCCAGCTCACCTGGACAGGCCAGGGGGCCCCAGCATTTT. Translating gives CASSPGQARGPQHF.

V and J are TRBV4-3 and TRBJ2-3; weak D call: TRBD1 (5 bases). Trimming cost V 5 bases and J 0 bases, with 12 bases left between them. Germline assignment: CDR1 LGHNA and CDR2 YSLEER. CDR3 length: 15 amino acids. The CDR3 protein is CASSSGAWSTDTQYF. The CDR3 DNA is TGCGCCAGCAGCAGTGGGGCTTGGAGCACAGATACGCAGTATTTT.

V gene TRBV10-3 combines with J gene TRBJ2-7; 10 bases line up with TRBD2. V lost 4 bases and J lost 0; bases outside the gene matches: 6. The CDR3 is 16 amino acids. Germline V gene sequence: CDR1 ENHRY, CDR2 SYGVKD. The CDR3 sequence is CAISGSTSGDSYEQYF. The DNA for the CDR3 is TGTGCCATCAGTGGGTCCACTAGCGGGGACTCCTACGAGCAGTACTTC.

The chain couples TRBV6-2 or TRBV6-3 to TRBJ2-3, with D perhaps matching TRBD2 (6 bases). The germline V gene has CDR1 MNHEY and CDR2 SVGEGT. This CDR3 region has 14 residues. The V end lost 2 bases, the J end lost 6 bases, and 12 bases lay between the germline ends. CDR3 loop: CASSYRVGGDTQYF. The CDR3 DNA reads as TGTGCCAGCAGTTACAGGGTTGGGGGGGATACGCAGTATTTT.

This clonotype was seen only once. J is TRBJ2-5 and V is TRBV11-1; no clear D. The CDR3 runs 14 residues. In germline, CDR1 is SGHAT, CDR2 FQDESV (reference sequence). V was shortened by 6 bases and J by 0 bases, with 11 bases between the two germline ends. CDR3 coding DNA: TGTGCCAGCAGTCGTTCCTCCAACCAAGAGACCCAGTACTTC. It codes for CASSRSSNQETQYF.

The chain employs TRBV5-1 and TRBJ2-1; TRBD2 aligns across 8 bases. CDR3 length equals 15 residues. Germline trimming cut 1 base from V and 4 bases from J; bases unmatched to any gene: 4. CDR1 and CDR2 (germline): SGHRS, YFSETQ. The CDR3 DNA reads TGCGCCAGCAGCTTGAGTCGGGGGGGTTACAATGAGCAGTTCTTC. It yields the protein CASSLSRGGYNEQFF.

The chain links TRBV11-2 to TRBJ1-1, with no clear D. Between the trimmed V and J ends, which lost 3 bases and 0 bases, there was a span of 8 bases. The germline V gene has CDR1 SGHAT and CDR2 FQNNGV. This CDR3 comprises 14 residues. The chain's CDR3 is CASSFSHLNTEAFF. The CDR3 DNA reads TGTGCCAGCAGCTTTTCGCACTTGAACACTGAAGCTTTCTTT.

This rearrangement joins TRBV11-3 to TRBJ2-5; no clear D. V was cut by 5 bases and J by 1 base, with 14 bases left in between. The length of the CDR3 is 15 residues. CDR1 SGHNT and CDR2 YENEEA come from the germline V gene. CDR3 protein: CASSRGDMIQETQYF. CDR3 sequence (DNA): TGTGCCAGCAGCCGCGGCGACATGATCCAAGAGACCCAGTACTTC.

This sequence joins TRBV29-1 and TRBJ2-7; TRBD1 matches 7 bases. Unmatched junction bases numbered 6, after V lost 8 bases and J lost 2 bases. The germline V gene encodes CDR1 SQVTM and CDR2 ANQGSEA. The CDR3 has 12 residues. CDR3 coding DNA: TGCAGCCCCTCAGGGGGAACCTACGAGCAGTACTTC. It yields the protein CSPSGGTYEQYF.

CDR3 amino acids: CATSLFIVADTQYF. CDR3 coding DNA: TGTGCCACCAGCCTGTTTATTGTGGCAGATACGCAGTATTTT. The chain employs TRBV15 and TRBJ2-3; D unresolved. Trimming stripped 5 bases from V and 4 bases from J, with 13 bases between. This CDR3 is 14 amino acids long. Germline V gives CDR1 LNHNV, CDR2 YYDKDF (reference sequence).

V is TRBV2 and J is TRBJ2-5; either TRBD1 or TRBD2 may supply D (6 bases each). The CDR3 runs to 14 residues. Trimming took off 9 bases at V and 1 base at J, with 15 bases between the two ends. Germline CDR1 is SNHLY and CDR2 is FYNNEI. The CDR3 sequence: CARGAGRPQETQYF. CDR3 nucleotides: TGTGCCAGGGGGGCGGGGCGACCCCAAGAGACCCAGTACTTC. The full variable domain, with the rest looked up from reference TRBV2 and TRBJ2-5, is EPEVTQTPSHQVTQMGQEVILRCVPISNHLYFYWYRQILGQKVEFLVSFYNNEISEKSEIFDDQFSVERPDGSNFTLKIRSTKLEDSAMYFCARGAGRPQETQYFGPGTRLLVL.

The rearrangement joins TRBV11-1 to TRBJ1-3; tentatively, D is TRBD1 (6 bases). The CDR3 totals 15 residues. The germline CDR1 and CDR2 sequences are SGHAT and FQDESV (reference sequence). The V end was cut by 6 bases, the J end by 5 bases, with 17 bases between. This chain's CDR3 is CASRPHRVQRNTIYF. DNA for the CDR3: TGTGCCAGCAGGCCCCACAGGGTCCAGCGAAACACCATATATTTT.